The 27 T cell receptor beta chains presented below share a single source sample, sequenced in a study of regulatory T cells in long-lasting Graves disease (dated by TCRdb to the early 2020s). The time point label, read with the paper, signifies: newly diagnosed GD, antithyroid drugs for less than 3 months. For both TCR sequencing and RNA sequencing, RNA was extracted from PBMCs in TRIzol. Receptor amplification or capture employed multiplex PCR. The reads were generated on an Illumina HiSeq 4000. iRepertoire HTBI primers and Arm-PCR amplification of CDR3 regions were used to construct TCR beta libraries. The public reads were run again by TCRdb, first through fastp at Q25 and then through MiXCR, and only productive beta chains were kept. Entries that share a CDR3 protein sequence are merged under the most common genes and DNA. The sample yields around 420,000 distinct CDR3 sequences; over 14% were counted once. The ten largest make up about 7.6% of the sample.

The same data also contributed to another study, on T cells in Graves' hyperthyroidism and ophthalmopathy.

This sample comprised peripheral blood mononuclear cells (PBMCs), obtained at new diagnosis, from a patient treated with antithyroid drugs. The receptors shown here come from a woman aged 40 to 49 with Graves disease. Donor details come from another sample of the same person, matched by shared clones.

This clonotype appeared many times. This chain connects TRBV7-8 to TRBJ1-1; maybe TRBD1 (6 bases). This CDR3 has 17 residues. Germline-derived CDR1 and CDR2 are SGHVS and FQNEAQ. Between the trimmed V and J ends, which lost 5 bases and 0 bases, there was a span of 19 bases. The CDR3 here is CASSPRGGASVNTEAFF. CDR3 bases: TGTGCCAGCAGCCCCCGCGGGGGCGCTTCCGTGAACACTGAAGCTTTCTTT.

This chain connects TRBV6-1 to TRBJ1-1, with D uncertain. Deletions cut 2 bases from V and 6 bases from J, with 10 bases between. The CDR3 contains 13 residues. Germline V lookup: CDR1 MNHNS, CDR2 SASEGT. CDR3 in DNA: TGTGCCAGCAGTGAAATCTTGCAGTCTGAAGCTTTCTTT. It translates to CASSEILQSEAFF.

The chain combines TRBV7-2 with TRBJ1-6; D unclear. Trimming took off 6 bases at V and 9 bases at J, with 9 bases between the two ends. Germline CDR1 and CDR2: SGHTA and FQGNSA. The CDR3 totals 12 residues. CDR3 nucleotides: TGTGCCAGCAGTTATAATAGTTCACCCCTCCACTTT. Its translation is CASSYNSSPLHF.

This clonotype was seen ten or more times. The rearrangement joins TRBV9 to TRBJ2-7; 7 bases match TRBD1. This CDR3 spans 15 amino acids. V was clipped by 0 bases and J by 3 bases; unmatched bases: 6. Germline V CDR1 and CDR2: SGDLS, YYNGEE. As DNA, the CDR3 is TGTGCCAGCAGCGTAGATGTGGGGACAGACTACGAGCAGTACTTC. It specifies CASSVDVGTDYEQYF.

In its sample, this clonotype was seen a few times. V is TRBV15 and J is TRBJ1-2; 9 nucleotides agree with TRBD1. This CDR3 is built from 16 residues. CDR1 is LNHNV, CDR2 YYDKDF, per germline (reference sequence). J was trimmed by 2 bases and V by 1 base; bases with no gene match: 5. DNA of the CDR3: TGTGCCACCAGCAGAGGCGGAGGACAGGGGAACTATGGCTACACCTTC. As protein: CATSRGGGQGNYGYTF.

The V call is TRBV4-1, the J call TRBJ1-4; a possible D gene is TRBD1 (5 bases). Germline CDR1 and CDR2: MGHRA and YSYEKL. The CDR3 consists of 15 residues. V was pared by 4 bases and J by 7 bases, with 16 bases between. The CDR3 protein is CASSLTGTVGEKLFF. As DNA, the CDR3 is TGCGCCAGCAGCCTTACCGGGACGGTGGGTGAAAAACTGTTTTTT.

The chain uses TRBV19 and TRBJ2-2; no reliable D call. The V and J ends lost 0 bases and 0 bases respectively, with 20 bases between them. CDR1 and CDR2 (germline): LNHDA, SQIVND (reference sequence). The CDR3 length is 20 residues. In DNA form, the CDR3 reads TGTGCCAGTAGTATAGATTGGACCCGGGCTCTCCTTACGAACACCGGGGAGCTGTTTTTT. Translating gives CASSIDWTRALLTNTGELFF.

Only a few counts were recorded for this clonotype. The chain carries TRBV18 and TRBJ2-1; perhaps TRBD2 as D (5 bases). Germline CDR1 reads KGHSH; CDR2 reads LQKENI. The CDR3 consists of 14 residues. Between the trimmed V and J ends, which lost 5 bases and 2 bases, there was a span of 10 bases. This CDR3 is CASSDRGTYNEQFF. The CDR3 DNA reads TGTGCCAGCTCAGATCGGGGAACCTACAATGAGCAGTTCTTC.

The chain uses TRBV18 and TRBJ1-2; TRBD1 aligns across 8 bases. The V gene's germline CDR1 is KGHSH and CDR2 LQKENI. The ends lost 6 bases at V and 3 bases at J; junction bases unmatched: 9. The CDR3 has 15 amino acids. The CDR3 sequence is CASSQYGQGDYGYTF. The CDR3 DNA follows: TGTGCCAGCTCTCAATACGGACAGGGTGACTATGGCTACACCTTC. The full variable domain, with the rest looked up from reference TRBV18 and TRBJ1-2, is NAGVMQNPRHLVRRRGQEARLRCSPMKGHSHVYWYRQLPEEGLKFMVYLQKENIIDESGMPKERFSAEFPKEGPSILRIQQVVRGDSAAYFCASSQYGQGDYGYTFGSGTRLTVV.

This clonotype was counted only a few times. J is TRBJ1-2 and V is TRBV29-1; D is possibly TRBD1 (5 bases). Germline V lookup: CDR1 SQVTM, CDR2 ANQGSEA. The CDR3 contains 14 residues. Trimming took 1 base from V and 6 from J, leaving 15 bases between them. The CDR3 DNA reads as TGCAGCGTTGAAGTTTTGGGGGACCGGGATGGCTACACCTTC. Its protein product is CSVEVLGDRDGYTF.

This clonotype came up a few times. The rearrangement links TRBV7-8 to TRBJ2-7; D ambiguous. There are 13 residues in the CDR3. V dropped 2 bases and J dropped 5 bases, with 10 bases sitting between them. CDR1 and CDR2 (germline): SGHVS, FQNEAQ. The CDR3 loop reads CASSLTAADEQYF. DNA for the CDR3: TGTGCCAGCAGCTTAACTGCCGCAGACGAGCAGTACTTC.

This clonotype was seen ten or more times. The CDR3 sequence: CASSLSRNGGSPLHF. The CDR3 DNA is TGTGCCAGCAGTTTAAGTAGGAACGGTGGTTCACCCCTCCACTTT. This chain uses TRBV28 with TRBJ1-6; D gene ambiguous. Germline V gene data show CDR1 as MDHEN and CDR2 as SYDVKM. The CDR3 has 15 amino acids. V was clipped by 2 bases and J by 9 bases, with 14 bases between them.

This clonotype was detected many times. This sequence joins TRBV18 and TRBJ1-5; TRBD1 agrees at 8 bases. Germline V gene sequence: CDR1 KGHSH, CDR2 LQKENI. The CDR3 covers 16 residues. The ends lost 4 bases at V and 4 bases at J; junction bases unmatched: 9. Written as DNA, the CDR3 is TGTGCCAGCTCACGGGGAGGACAGGGCAGGAATCAGCCCCAGCATTTT. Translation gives CASSRGGQGRNQPQHF.

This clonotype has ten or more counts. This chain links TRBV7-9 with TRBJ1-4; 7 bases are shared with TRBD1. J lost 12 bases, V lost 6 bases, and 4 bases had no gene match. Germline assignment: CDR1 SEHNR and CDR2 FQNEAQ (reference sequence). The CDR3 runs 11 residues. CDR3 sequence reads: CASSVDRELFF. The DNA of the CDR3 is TGTGCCAGCAGTGTCGACAGGGAACTGTTTTTT.

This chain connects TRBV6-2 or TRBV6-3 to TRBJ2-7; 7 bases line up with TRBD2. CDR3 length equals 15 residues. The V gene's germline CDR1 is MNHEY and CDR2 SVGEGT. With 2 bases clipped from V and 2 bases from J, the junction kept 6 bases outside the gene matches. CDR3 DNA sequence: TGTGCCAGCAGTTACCCCTCCGCGGGGGCCTACGAGCAGTACTTC. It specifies CASSYPSAGAYEQYF.

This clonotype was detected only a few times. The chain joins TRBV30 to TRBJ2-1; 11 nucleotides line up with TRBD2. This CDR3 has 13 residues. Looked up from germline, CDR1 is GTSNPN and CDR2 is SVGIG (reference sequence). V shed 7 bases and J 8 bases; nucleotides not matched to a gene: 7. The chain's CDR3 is CAYTSGRVYEQFF. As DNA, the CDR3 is TGTGCCTATACTAGCGGGAGAGTTTATGAGCAGTTCTTC. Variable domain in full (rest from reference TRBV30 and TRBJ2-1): SQTIHQWPATLVQPVGSPLSLECTVEGTSNPNLYWYRQAAGRGLQLLFYSVGIGQISSEVPQNLSASRPQDRQFILSSKKLLLSDSGFYLCAYTSGRVYEQFFGPGTRLTVL.

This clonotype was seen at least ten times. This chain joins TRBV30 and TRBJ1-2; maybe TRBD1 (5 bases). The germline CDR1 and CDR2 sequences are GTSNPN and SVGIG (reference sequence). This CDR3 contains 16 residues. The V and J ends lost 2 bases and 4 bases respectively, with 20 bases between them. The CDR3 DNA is TGTGCCTGGAGTCACGGGGCTGAAGGACCATCCTATGGCTACACCTTC. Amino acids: CAWSHGAEGPSYGYTF.

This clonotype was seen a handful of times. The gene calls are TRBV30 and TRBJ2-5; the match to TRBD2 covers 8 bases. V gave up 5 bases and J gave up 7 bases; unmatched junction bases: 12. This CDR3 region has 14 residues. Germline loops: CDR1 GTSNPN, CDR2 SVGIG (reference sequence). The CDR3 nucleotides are TGTGCCTGGGCCCTGGCGGGAGGCCGTGCGACCCAGTACTTC. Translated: CAWALAGGRATQYF.

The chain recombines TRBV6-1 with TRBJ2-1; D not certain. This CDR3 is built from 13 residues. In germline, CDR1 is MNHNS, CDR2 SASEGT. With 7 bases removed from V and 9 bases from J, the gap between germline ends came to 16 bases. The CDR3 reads CASIFYRSGEQFF. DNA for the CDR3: TGTGCCAGCATTTTCTATCGTTCGGGTGAGCAGTTCTTC.

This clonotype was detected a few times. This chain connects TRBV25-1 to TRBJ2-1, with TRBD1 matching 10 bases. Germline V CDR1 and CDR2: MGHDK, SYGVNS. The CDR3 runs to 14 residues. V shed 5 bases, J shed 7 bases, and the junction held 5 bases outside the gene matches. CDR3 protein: CASSYRQGANEQFF. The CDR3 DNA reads TGTGCCAGCAGTTATAGACAGGGGGCGAATGAGCAGTTCTTC.

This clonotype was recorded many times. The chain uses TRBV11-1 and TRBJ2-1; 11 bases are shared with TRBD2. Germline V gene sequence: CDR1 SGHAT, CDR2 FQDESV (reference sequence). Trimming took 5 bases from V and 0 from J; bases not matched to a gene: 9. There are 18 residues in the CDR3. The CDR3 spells CASSPIGTSGNSYNEQFF. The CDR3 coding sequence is TGTGCCAGCAGCCCGATCGGGACTAGCGGCAACTCCTACAATGAGCAGTTCTTC. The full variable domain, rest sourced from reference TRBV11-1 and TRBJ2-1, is EAEVAQSPRYKITEKSQAVAFWCDPISGHATLYWYRQILGQGPELLVQFQDESVVDDSQLPKDRFSAERLKGVDSTLKIQPAELGDSAMYLCASSPIGTSGNSYNEQFFGPGTRLTVL.

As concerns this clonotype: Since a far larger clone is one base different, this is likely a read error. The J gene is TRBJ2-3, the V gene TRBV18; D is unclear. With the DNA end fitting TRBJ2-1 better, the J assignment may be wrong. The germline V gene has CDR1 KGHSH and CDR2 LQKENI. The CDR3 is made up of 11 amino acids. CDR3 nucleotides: TGTGCCAGCTCACCGGTCGAAGGGCAGTTCTTC. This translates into CASSPVEGQFF.

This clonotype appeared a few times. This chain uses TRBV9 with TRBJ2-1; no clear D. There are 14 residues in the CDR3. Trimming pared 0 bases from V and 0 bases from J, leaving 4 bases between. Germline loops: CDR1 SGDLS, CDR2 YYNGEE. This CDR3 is CASSVGVSYNEQFF. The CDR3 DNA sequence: TGTGCCAGCAGCGTAGGGGTCTCCTACAATGAGCAGTTCTTC.

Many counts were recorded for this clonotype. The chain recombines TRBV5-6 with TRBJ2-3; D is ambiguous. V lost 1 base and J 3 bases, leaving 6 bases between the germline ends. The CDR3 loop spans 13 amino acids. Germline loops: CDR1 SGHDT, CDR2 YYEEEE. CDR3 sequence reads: CASSLLITDTQYF. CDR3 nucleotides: TGTGCCAGCAGCTTGCTGATAACAGATACGCAGTATTTT. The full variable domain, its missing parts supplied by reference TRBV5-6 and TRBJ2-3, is DAGVTQSPTHLIKTRGQQVTLRCSPKSGHDTVSWYQQALGQGPQFIFQYYEEEERQRGNFPDRFSGHQFPNYSSELNVNALLLGDSALYLCASSLLITDTQYFGPGTRLTVL.

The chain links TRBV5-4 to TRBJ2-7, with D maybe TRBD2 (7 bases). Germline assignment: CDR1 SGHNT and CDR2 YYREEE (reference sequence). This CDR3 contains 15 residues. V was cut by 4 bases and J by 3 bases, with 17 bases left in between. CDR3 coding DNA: TGTGCCAGCAGCCAGAGGGGGGGCGCCCACTACGAGCAGTACTTC. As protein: CASSQRGGAHYEQYF.

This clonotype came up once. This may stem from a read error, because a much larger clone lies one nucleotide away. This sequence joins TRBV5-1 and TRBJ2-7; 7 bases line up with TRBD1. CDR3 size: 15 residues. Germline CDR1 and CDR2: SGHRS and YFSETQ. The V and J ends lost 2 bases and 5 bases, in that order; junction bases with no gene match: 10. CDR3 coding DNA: TGCGCCAGCAGCTTCCCGGGACAGCTGGACAACGAGCAGTACTTC. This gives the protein CASSFPGQLDNEQYF.

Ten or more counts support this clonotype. The CDR3 DNA follows: TGTGCCACCAGCAGAGTAATCAATCAGCCCCAGCATTTT. The encoded protein is CATSRVINQPQHF. The gene calls are TRBV15 and TRBJ1-5; no firm D call. The germline gives CDR1 LNHNV, CDR2 YYDKDF (reference sequence). The V and J ends lost 1 base and 3 bases respectively, with 4 bases between them. The CDR3 is 13 amino acids.